This TCR beta chain was found in a study of T cell responses to AZD1222 COVID-19 vaccine. General observations from the study: Most donors were white British, females outnumbered males, and clonal diversity was possibly underestimated. Spike-spanning, vaccine-associated CD4 TCRs were dominant at 160-218 and 743-854. Only 5 or 6 people who got AZD1222 tested seropositive at baseline.

Germline V gene lookup returns CDR1 MDHEN and CDR2 SYDVKM. Trimming cost V 11 bases and J 8 bases, with 22 bases left between them. This CDR3 is 14 amino acids long. A word on this clone: The target antigen is unknown.

The repertoire was sequenced with immunoSEQ multiplex PCR; TCRdb's copy has only in-frame clones and lacks some. This table has more than 90,000 clones, more than 75% appearing once. Specimen: peripheral blood, collected on day 0 of AZD1222 vaccination. This receptor was identified in an adult in good health. J is TRBJ2-1 and V is TRBV28; the D gene is possibly TRBD2 (6 bases). CDR3 DNA sequence: TGTGCCCTCCGAGCAAGGGAGGTTTATCATGAGCAGTTCTTC. It encodes CALRAREVYHEQFF.